This T cell receptor (beta chain) originates from a study of T cells after yellow fever vaccination. V lost 2 bases to trimming and J lost 6 bases, with 20 bases between them. The CDR3 has 16 residues. Germline V gene data show CDR1 as SGHDT and CDR2 as YYEEEE. This clonotype was detected a few times. TCRdb fed the 5' RACE reads into MiXCR, producing one record per CDR3 protein. The sample includes some 350,000 distinct CDR3 sequences, about 6% of them seen just once. The chain is built from TRBV5-6 and TRBJ1-2; D is unclear. The sequences come from PBMCs, collected 5 days after the yellow fever booster vaccination. This receptor was obtained from a man aged 25-45 years who received the YFV17D yellow fever vaccine. This chain's CDR3 is CASSFGLERGADGYTF. The CDR3 DNA follows: TGTGCCAGCAGCTTTGGGCTAGAACGAGGTGCAGATGGCTACACCTTC.